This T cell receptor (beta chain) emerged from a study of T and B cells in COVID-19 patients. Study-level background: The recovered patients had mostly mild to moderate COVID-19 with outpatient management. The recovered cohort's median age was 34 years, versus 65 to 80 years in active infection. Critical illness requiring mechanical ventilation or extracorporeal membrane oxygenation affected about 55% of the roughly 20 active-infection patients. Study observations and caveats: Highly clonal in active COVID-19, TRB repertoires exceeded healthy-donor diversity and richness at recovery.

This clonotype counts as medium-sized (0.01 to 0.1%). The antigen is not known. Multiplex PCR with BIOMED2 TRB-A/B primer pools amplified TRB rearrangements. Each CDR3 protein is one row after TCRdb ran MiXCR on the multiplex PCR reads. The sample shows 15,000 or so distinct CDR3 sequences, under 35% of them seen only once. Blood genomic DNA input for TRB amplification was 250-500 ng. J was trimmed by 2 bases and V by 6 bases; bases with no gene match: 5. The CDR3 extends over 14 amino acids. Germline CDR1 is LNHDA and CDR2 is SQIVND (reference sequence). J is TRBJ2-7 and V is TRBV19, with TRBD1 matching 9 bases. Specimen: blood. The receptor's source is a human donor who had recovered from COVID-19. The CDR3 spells CASSRTGAAYEQYF. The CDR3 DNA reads TGTGCCAGTAGCCGGACAGGGGCCGCCTACGAGCAGTACTTC.